The clone carrying this T cell receptor (beta chain) showed up just once. The antigen remains unidentified. Germline V gene sequence: CDR1 SEHNR, CDR2 FQNEAQ (reference sequence). Between the trimmed V and J ends, which lost 5 bases and 0 bases, there was a span of 17 bases. The CDR3 loop spans 17 amino acids. Caucasian adults residing in Nashville, Tennessee made up all the donors. TCRdb's copy holds only in-frame clones and misses some; the assay was immunoSEQ multiplex PCR. The table has some 650,000 clones, roughly 97% seen once. This specimen belongs to a study of shared clonotypes between healthy human individuals. Study background: Donors had three CD4 naive, three CD4 memory, two CD8 naive and one CD8 memory plate apiece.

Study-wide points: It was only blood that was sampled, and tissue repertoires likely differ.

The TCR comes from a woman in her twenties or thirties in good health. Sequenced material: naive CD4+ T cells sorted from blood. Subset described: CD45RA+ positively selected. The V call is TRBV7-9, the J call TRBJ1-3; TRBD1 might be the D (6 bases). DNA for the CDR3: TGTGCCAGCAGCAATAAACAGGGCCTTAACTCTGGAAACACCATATATTTT. Encoded protein: CASSNKQGLNSGNTIYF.